This entry is about one TCR beta chain. TCRdb reworked the 5' RACE reads into one entry per CDR3 protein, no DNA. The sample table sets out hundreds of thousands of distinct CDR3 sequences. The data originate from a study of monozygotic twins with inflammatory bowel disease. The CDR3 runs to 14 residues. Germline lookup yields CDR1 LGHDT and CDR2 YNNKEL (reference sequence). This TCR came from a human donor with ulcerative colitis or Crohn's disease, or a healthy co-twin of an affected twin (not recorded which). The specimen was blood. The rearrangement links TRBV3-1 to TRBJ2-5; without DNA, the TCRdb call of TRBD1 cannot be checked. The CDR3 reads CASTDRTYQETQYF.